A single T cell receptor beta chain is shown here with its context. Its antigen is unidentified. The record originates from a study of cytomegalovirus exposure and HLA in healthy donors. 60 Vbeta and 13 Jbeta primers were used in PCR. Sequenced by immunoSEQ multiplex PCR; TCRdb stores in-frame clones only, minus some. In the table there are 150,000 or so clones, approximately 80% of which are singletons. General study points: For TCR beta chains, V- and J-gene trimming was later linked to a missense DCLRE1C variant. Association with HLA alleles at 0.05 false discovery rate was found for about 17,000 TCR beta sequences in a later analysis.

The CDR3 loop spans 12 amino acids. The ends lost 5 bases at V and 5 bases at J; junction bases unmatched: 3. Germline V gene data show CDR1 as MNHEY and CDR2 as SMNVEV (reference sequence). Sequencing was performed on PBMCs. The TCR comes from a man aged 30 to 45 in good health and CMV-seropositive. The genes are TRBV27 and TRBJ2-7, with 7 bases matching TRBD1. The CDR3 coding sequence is TGTGCCAGCAGTCTACAGGGGAACGAGCAGTACTTC. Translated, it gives CASSLQGNEQYF.